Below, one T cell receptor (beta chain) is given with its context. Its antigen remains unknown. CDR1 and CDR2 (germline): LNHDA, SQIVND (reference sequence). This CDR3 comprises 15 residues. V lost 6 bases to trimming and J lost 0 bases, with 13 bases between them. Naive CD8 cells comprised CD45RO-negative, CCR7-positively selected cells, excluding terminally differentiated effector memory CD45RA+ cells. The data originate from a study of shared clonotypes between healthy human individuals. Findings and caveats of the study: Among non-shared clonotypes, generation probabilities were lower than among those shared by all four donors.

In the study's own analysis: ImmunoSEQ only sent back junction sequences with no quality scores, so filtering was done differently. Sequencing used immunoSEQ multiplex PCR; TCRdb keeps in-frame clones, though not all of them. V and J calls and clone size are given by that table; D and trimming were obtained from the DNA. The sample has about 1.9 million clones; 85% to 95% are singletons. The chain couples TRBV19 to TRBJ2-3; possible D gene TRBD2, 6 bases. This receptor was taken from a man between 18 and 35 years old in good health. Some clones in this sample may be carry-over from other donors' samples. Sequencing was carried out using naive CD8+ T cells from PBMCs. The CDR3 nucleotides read TGTGCCAGTAGAACCCGGGACTTAAGCACAGATACGCAGTATTTT. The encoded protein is CASRTRDLSTDTQYF.